The rows below give T cell receptor beta chains drawn from one sample of a study of T cells in Graves' hyperthyroidism and ophthalmopathy. TCRdb re-called the multiplex PCR reads through MiXCR, storing one row per CDR3 protein. The sample holds about 410,000 distinct CDR3 sequences, about 15% seen once. Sequenced material: blood. These receptor sequences come from a woman under 40 with Graves' ophthalmopathy. CDR3s include the opening cysteine and the closing phenylalanine or tryptophan. The order of the fields is D gene, clone size, V gene, J gene, CDR3 DNA, CDR3 protein. The D gene is left open where the match is weak. Size is omitted from some rows. Given values are once, few, many or a class for expanded clones.

>.|.|TRBV6-1|TRBJ2-7
TGTGCCAGCAGTCGGACTGTGGGGGCCCTTTCCTACGAGCAGTACTTC
CASSRTVGALSYEQYF
>TRBD2|many|TRBV4-2|TRBJ2-7
TGTGCCAGCAGCCAAGATGAGGGGGGTAGCGGGGCCTACGAGCAGTACTTC
CASSQDEGGSGAYEQYF
>.|few|TRBV6-1|TRBJ1-5
TGTGCCAGCAGGCCCGGGGGGGGCCAGCCCCAGCATTTT
CASRPGGGQPQHF
>.|many|TRBV5-6|TRBJ2-5
TGTGCCAGCGCTACCCTGCTCACCTTGGGGCTCGAGGAGACCCAGTACTTC
CASATLLTLGLEETQYF
>.|many|TRBV2|TRBJ1-5
TGTGCCAGCAGTTCCAGGGAGGGTGAGCAGCCCCAGCATTTT
CASSSREGEQPQHF
>.|few|TRBV9|TRBJ1-1
TGTGCCAGCAGCGGGAGCCGGGACGCGGGGGTAAACACTGAAGCTTTCTTT
CASSGSRDAGVNTEAFF
>TRBD1|.|TRBV7-9|TRBJ1-6
TGTGCCAGCAGAGCCGGACAGGGGGCTAATTCACCCCTCCACTTT
CASRAGQGANSPLHF
>.|many|TRBV28|TRBJ1-6
TGTGCCAGCACCCAAGGGACGGTTTCACCCCTCCACTTT
CASTQGTVSPLHF
>TRBD2|.|TRBV4-2|TRBJ2-3
TGTGCCAGCAGCCAAGCTAGCGGGGAGGGAACGCAGTATTTT
CASSQASGEGTQYF
>.|few|TRBV6-1|TRBJ1-5
TGTGCCAGCATAAAGACAGGCTATAGCAATCAGCCCCAGCATTTT
CASIKTGYSNQPQHF
>.|many|TRBV13|TRBJ2-5
TGTGCCAGCAGCTCATTCCCTGGAGAGACCCAGTACTTC
CASSSFPGETQYF
>.|.|TRBV12-3/TRBV12-4|TRBJ2-7
TGTGCCAGCAGCCTGGCGGCCTGGGTCGACGAGCAGTACTTC
CASSLAAWVDEQYF
>.|.|TRBV27|TRBJ1-6
TGTGCCAGCAAACCCCCAAAGAGCCCGGGACAAACGTATAATTCACCCCTCCACTTT
CASKPPKSPGQTYNSPLHF
>TRBD1|few|TRBV29-1|TRBJ2-7
TGCAGCGTTGGGAACAAGGGGACAGGGCTACAATTCTACGAGCAGTACTTC
CSVGNKGTGLQFYEQYF
>.|many|TRBV12-3/TRBV12-4|TRBJ1-3
TGTGCCAGCAGTTTGTCCCGCTCTGGAAACACCATATATTTT
CASSLSRSGNTIYF
>.|few|TRBV7-2|TRBJ2-2
TGTGCCAGCAGCTTAGCAGGGGGGGCGGCCACCGGGGAGCTGTTTTTT
CASSLAGGAATGELFF
>TRBD1|many|TRBV27|TRBJ1-5
TGTGCCAGCAGTTATCTTACAGGGACAGGCAAGAATCAGCCCCAGCATTTT
CASSYLTGTGKNQPQHF
>.|many|TRBV19|TRBJ1-6
TGTGCCAGTAGCACTAACAGGCCCGGTGAATCACCCCTCCACTTT
CASSTNRPGESPLHF
>.|many|TRBV6-1|TRBJ2-1
TGTGCCAGCAACGGAGAGCTAGGCTCCTACAATGAGCAGTTCTTC
CASNGELGSYNEQFF
>TRBD1|few|TRBV6-2/TRBV6-3|TRBJ1-3
TGTGCCAGCAGCATGGGACAGATAGGAAACACCATATATTTT
CASSMGQIGNTIYF
>TRBD2|many|TRBV5-1|TRBJ2-1
TGCGCCAGCAGTCGAAGGTCCGGGGGGGTCGATGAGCAGTTCTTC
CASSRRSGGVDEQFF
>TRBD2|.|TRBV9|TRBJ2-3
TGTGCCAGCAGCGGGGGACTAGCGGGGGGCCGAGGTAGCGCAGATACGCAGTATTTT
CASSGGLAGGRGSADTQYF
>.|many|TRBV13|TRBJ2-3
TGTGCCAGCAGCTTAGCCCTCTGGGGGGATACGCAGTATTTT
CASSLALWGDTQYF
>.|many|TRBV7-2|TRBJ2-1
TGTGCCAGCAGCTTTGAGGGAGGCCCCTACAATGAGCAGTTCTTC
CASSFEGGPYNEQFF
>.|.|TRBV2|TRBJ2-1
TGTGCCAGCAGTCGGGACATGAAAAATGAGCAGTTCTTC
CASSRDMKNEQFF
>.|.|TRBV5-1|TRBJ1-6
TGCGCCAGCAAGCAAAGCTTTAATTCACCCCTCCACTTT
CASKQSFNSPLHF
>TRBD1|many|TRBV30|TRBJ2-7
TGTGCCTGGAGTGGCACAGGGGGTAATCGATACGAGCAGTACTTC
CAWSGTGGNRYEQYF
>.|many|TRBV10-1|TRBJ1-5
TGCGCCAGCAGTGAGTTACATCTAGGCAATCAGCCCCAGCATTTT
CASSELHLGNQPQHF
>.|many|TRBV28|TRBJ2-1
TGTGCCAGCCCCCCTAGTGGGGGTCGAGACAATGAGCAGTTCTTC
CASPPSGGRDNEQFF
>.|.|TRBV29-1|TRBJ2-1
TGCAGCGTTGTGGTTAGGGATTTTTACAATGAGCAGTTCTTC
CSVVVRDFYNEQFF
>.|many|TRBV11-3|TRBJ2-7
TGTGCCAGCAGCTTTACAGGGGAGGTCTCCTACGAGCAGTACTTC
CASSFTGEVSYEQYF
>.|few|TRBV7-9|TRBJ2-5
TGTGCCAGCAGCTTAGACGTCGGAGAGACCCAGTACTTC
CASSLDVGETQYF
>.|.|TRBV11-2|TRBJ2-3
TGTGCCAGCAGCCGTCTCCCCGGCGCAGATACGCAGTATTTT
CASSRLPGADTQYF
>.|many|TRBV18|TRBJ2-7
TGTGCCAGCTCACTCGCGGGGAACGAGCAGTACTTC
CASSLAGNEQYF
>TRBD1|many|TRBV30|TRBJ1-2
TGTGCCTACCGACAGGGATCCAACTATGGCTACACCTTC
CAYRQGSNYGYTF